The clone carrying this T cell receptor beta chain was recorded at least ten times. This specimen belongs to a study of early T cells in non-severe SARS-CoV-2 infection. Each single cDNA molecule received a unique molecular identifier. Using its own MiXCR run on the 5' RACE reads, TCRdb lists one record per CDR3 protein. The table has roughly 52,000 distinct CDR3 sequences, 5.5% to 8.5% seen once. The CDR3 contains 16 residues. Germline assignment: CDR1 SGHAT and CDR2 FQNNGV. Trimming removed 1 base at V and 2 bases at J, with 9 bases between. V is TRBV11-2 and J is TRBJ1-6, with D unresolved. The sample in question was whole blood, obtained at baseline. This TCR derives from an adult who was a healthcare worker with PCR-confirmed SARS-CoV-2 infection or an uninfected control (not recorded which). CDR3 in amino acids: CASSLGLGTYNSPLHF. CDR3 bases: TGTGCCAGCAGCTTAGGTTTAGGGACCTATAATTCACCCCTCCACTTT.